This T cell receptor (beta chain) was documented in a study of T cells after yellow fever vaccination. Study context: Some fractions had low cell numbers, and these were prepared with SMART-Seq v4 Ultra Low Input. Study-level results: A large majority of primary-vaccination clones showed up again after the booster (roughly 96% CD4, around 85% CD8). From the bulk population, abundant clonotypes could contaminate and appear within FACS-sorted repertoires.

The V gene's germline CDR1 is SGHDT and CDR2 YYEEEE. The CDR3 sequence is 13 residues long. V dropped 1 base and J dropped 9 bases, with 12 bases sitting between them. To note about this clonotype: Its antigen is unknown.

The TCR cDNA carried a universal primer site and UMIs from 5'RACE template switching. TCRdb reprocessed the 5' RACE reads via MiXCR and lists one record per CDR3 protein. The sample consists of just under 600,000 distinct CDR3 sequences, roughly 14% of them appearing once. The chain carries TRBV5-6 and TRBJ2-3; D is uncertain. The TCR was taken from a man aged 30 to 45 who received the YFV17D yellow fever vaccine. The source was PBMCs, collected on the day of the yellow fever booster vaccination. CDR3 sequence reads: CASSLLQLNTQYF. CDR3 nucleotides: TGTGCCAGCAGCTTGTTGCAACTGAACACGCAGTATTTT.